The present TCR beta chain was sequenced within a study of glioma-infiltrating T cells. Regarding this clonotype: This may arise from a read error, as a much more abundant clone is one base away.

Trimming removed 0 bases from V and 8 bases from J, with 14 bases in between. Germline V gene sequence: CDR1 ENHRY, CDR2 SYGVKD. This CDR3 is 15 amino acids long. Using RNA template, CDR3s of TCR alpha and beta were amplified with iRepertoire arm-PCR. TCRdb processed the multiplex PCR reads anew with MiXCR; each CDR3 protein has one entry. Here the sample spans 170,000 or so distinct CDR3 sequences, about 47% being singletons. The chain joins TRBV10-3 to TRBJ1-5; perhaps TRBD1 as D (5 bases). The receptor was isolated from a human donor with low-grade glioma or glioblastoma, undergoing nonglioma brain surgery, or in good health (not recorded which). Sequenced: glioma tissue, nonneoplastic brain tissue, or PBMCs (not recorded which). The CDR3 is CAISESAGMVKPQHF. For the CDR3, the DNA is TGTGCCATCAGTGAGTCTGCAGGGATGGTTAAGCCCCAGCATTTT.